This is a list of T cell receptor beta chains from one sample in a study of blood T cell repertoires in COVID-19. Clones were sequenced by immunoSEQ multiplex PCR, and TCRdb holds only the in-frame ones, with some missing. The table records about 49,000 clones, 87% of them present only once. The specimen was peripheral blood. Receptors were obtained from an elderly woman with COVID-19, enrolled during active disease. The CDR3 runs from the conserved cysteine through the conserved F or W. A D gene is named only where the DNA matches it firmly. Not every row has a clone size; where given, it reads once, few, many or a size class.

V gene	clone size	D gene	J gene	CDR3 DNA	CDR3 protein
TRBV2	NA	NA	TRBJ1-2	TGTGCCAACGAGAACCCATCTCAGGTTGGCTATGGCTACACCTTC	CANENPSQVGYGYTF
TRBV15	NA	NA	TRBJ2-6	TGTGCCACCAGCAGAGCAGGGACTGGGGCCAACGTCCTGACTTTC	CATSRAGTGANVLTF
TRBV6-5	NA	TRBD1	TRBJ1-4	TGTGCCAGCAGTTACGGGGACAGAAAAAATGAAAAACTGTTTTTT	CASSYGDRKNEKLFF
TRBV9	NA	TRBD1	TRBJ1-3	TGTGCCAGCAGCGTAACCGGAGGGGGCGTCGGGGACACCATATATTTT	CASSVTGGGVGDTIYF
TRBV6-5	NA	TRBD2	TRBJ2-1	TGTGCCAGCAGTCTAGCGGGAGGGCCCTACAATGAGCAGTTCTTC	CASSLAGGPYNEQFF
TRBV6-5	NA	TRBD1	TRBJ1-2	TGTGCCAGCATTCGAGGGACAGGGAAAGGCTACACCTTC	CASIRGTGKGYTF
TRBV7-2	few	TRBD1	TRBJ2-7	TGTGCCAGCAGCCTCTCCGGGACAGCGTACGAGCAGTACTTC	CASSLSGTAYEQYF
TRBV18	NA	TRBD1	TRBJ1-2	TGTGCCAGCTCACTTGGGGACAGGGTTGGCTATGGCTACACCTTC	CASSLGDRVGYGYTF
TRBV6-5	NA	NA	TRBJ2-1	TGTGCCAGCACTTTTAGGGCCAGGGCCAATGAGCAGTTCTTC	CASTFRARANEQFF
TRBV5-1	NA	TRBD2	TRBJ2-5	TGCGCCAGCAGCCTCCTACCGGACGATGCGGGGGACCAAGAGACCCAGTACTTC	CASSLLPDDAGDQETQYF
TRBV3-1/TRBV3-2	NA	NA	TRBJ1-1	TGTGCCAGCAGCCTGTTTGCGGGCAGTATAGACACTGAAGCTTTCTTT	CASSLFAGSIDTEAFF
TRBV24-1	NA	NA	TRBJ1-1	TGTGCCACCAGTGCGGGGTTCACTGAAGCTTTCTTT	CATSAGFTEAFF
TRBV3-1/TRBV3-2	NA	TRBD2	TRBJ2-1	TGTGCCAGCAGCCTTAGCGGGAGTAGGTACAATGAGCAGTTCTTC	CASSLSGSRYNEQFF
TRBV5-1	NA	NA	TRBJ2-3	TGCGCCAGCAGCCCCATGTTAGCTAGTCCTAGCACAGATACGCAGTATTTT	CASSPMLASPSTDTQYF
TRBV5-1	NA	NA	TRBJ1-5	TGCGCCAGCAGCCCGGATGGGGGGTCGGAGCAGCCCCAGCATTTT	CASSPDGGSEQPQHF
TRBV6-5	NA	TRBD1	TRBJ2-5	TGTGCCAGCAGACCGGGACAGGGGAAGGAGACCCAGTACTTC	CASRPGQGKETQYF
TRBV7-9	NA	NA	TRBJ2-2	TGTGCCAGCAGCTTAAAGGAGGGGAACACCGGGGAGCTGTTTTTT	CASSLKEGNTGELFF
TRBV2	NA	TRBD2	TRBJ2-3	TGTGCCAGCAGTCAGACTAGCGGGGTTTTCGTTACGCAGTATTTT	CASSQTSGVFVTQYF
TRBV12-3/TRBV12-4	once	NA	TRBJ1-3	TGTGCCAGCGATCGAGACTCTGGAAACACCATATATTTT	CASDRDSGNTIYF
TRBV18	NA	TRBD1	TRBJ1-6	TGTGCCAGCTCACCTGTGGGACAGGGAATTAATTCACCCCTCCACTTT	CASSPVGQGINSPLHF
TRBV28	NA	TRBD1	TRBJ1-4	TGTGCCAGCAGGACAGGGGGAGCTAATGAAAAACTGTTTTTT	CASRTGGANEKLFF
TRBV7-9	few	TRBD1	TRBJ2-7	TGTGCCAGCAGCTTAACCCCCGACAGGGGTGCTTACGAGCAGTACTTC	CASSLTPDRGAYEQYF
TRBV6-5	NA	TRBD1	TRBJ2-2	TGTGCCAGCAGTCCCGGGACAGGGGTAACCGGGGAGCTGTTTTTT	CASSPGTGVTGELFF
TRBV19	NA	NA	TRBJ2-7	TGTGCCAGTAGTATGAGGGATTACGAGCAGTACTTC	CASSMRDYEQYF
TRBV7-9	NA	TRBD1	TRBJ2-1	TGTGCCAGCAGCCAGGACAGGGGGCGAGGCAATGAGCAGTTCTTC	CASSQDRGRGNEQFF
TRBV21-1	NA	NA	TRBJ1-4	TGTGCCAGCAGCCGCTCCTCGTCGGACACAACTAATGAAAAACTGTTTTTT	CASSRSSSDTTNEKLFF
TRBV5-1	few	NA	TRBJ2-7	TGCGCCAGCAGCTTCGACTGGGACGAGCAGTACTTC	CASSFDWDEQYF
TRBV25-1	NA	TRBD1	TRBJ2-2	TGTGCCAGCAGTGAAGACAGGGGACGAGTGACCGGGGAGCTGTTTTTT	CASSEDRGRVTGELFF
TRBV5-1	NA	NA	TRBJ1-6	TGCGCCAGCAGCCCCGGGGGTCCGGGGAATAATTCACCCCTCCACTTT	CASSPGGPGNNSPLHF
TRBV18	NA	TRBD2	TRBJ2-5	TGTGCCAGCTCACCATGGACTAGCGGGAGAGAGACCCAGTACTTC	CASSPWTSGRETQYF
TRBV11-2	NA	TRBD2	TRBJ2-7	TGTGCCAGCAGCTTAGCACCCACGGGAGGGGAGAACAACGAGCAGTACTTC	CASSLAPTGGENNEQYF
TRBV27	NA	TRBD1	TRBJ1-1	TGTGCCAGCAGACCGACAGGGGCCATGAACACTGAAGCTTTCTTT	CASRPTGAMNTEAFF
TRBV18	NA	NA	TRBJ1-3	TGTGCCAGCTCACAAGACACCCAGCAAGGAAACACCATATATTTT	CASSQDTQQGNTIYF
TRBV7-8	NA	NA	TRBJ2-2	TGTGCCAGCAGCTTAGTGGCTGGGAACACCGGGGAGCTGTTTTTT	CASSLVAGNTGELFF
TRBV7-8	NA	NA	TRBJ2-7	TGTGCCAGCAGCGTCTTCGGCGGAGGGCAGTACTTC	CASSVFGGGQYF
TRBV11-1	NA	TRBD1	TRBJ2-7	TGTGCCAGCAGCTTAGCCGGCACAGGGGATGCCTACGAGCAGTACTTC	CASSLAGTGDAYEQYF
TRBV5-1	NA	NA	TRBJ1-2	TGCGCCAGCAGCTTGGATGGACAGAGCTATGGCTACACCTTC	CASSLDGQSYGYTF
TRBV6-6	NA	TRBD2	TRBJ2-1	TGTGCCAGCCTGCGGGGGTACTCCTACAATGAGCAGTTCTTC	CASLRGYSYNEQFF
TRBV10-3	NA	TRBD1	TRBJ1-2	TGTGCCATCAGCGGAGGGACAGGAAACTATGGCTACACCTTC	CAISGGTGNYGYTF
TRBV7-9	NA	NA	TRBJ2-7	TGTGCCAGCAGCTTAGTGGCCGCCGAGCAGTACTTC	CASSLVAAEQYF
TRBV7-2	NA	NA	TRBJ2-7	TGTGCCAGCAGCTTAGGACTAACGACGGACGAGCAGTACTTC	CASSLGLTTDEQYF
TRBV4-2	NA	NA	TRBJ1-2	TGTGCCAGCAGCCCGGACACGACTTACTATGGCTACACCTTC	CASSPDTTYYGYTF
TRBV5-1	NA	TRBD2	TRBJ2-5	TGCGCCAGCAGCTTCCAAGCGGGGGGGCGAGGAGAGACCCAGTACTTC	CASSFQAGGRGETQYF
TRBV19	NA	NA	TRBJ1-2	TGTGCCAGTAGTATAGCAGGGGAAGGCTACACCTTC	CASSIAGEGYTF
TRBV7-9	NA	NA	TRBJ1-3	TGTGCCAGCAGGTTAATGGACACTACCCTGGGAAACACCATATATTTT	CASRLMDTTLGNTIYF
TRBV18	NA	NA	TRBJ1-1	TGTGCCAGTCTATTCTCGGGGAACACTGAAGCTTTCTTT	CASLFSGNTEAFF
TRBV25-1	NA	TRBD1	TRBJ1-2	TGTGCCAGCAATCGACAGGGGGCGCAGGGGAACTACACCTTC	CASNRQGAQGNYTF
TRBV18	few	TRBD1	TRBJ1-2	TGTGCCAGCTCACCCGGACAGGGTTATGGCTACACCTTC	CASSPGQGYGYTF
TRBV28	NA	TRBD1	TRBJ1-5	TGTGCCAGCAGGCAACGGGACAGACACAATCAGCCCCAGCATTTT	CASRQRDRHNQPQHF
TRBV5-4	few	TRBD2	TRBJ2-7	TGTGCCAGCAGCTCGGGACTAGCGGGAGACGAGCAGTACTTC	CASSSGLAGDEQYF
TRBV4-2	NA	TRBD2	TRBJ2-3	TGTGCCAGCAGCCAGGGGATGTTAGCGGGAGTTAGCTCAGATACGCAGTATTTT	CASSQGMLAGVSSDTQYF
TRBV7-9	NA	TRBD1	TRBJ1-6	TGTGCCAGCAGCTTAGAGACAGGGGGCGACTCACCCCTCCACTTT	CASSLETGGDSPLHF
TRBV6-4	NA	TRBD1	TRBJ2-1	TGTGCCAGCAGCGTAGACAGGGCAACCTACAATGAGCAGTTCTTC	CASSVDRATYNEQFF
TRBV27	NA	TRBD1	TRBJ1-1	TGTGCCAGCAGTTTAAGAACTCCGGGACAGAACATGAACACTGAAGCTTTCTTT	CASSLRTPGQNMNTEAFF
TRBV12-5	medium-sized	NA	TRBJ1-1	TGTGCTAGTGGTTTGAGCGGACAGCCGATGAGGGAGGGCACTGAAGCTTTCTTT	CASGLSGQPMREGTEAFF
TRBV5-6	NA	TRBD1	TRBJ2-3	TGTGCCAGCAGCTCCCTCTCGACAGGGGCGGGCACAGATACGCAGTATTTT	CASSSLSTGAGTDTQYF